This entry concerns a single T cell receptor beta chain. Its specificity is not known. This sample was included in a study of radiation and T cells in renal cell carcinoma. Study outcomes and limitations: Pretreatment tumor biopsies were lacking, so baseline clonotypes are unknown. From baseline, blood top tumor clonotypes peaked at 2 weeks post-radiation.

Using immunoSEQ multiplex PCR, the repertoire was profiled, and TCRdb retains in-frame clones only, with some absent. The repertoire holds 140,000 to 150,000 clones, with 75% to 90% as singletons. V gave up 1 base and J gave up 7 bases, with 11 bases separating them. This CDR3 contains 14 residues. The germline V gene has CDR1 SNHLY and CDR2 FYNNEI. This sample's time point: blood 4 weeks post-SBRT, at nephrectomy. The sample's treatment: 15 Gy SBRT to primary tumor, nephrectomy 4 weeks later. Nephrectomy followed 15 Gy stereotactic body radiation by 4 weeks. The sequenced sample was blood, obtained from a patient whose treatment included radiotherapy and nephrectomy. This chain joins TRBV2 and TRBJ1-5; D might be TRBD1 (5 bases). The source is a woman in her forties or fifties with renal cell carcinoma. The CDR3 spells CASSEGTQGQPQHF. The CDR3 region has the DNA TGTGCCAGCAGTGAAGGCACGCAGGGACAGCCCCAGCATTTT.